The clone carrying this T cell receptor (beta chain) was seen repeatedly, ten times or more. Its antigen remains unidentified. This entry belongs to a study of regulatory T cells in long-lasting Graves disease. General study findings and limits: Lower TCR diversity characterized persistent Graves' patients relative to newly diagnosed patients.

The time point is: newly diagnosed GD, antithyroid drugs for less than 3 months. RNA from PBMCs was the source of the TCR library. EDTA tubes received approximately 9 milliliters of drawn peripheral blood. iRepertoire HTBI primers and Arm-PCR of CDR3 regions built TCR beta libraries. TCRdb processed the multiplex PCR reads anew with MiXCR; each CDR3 protein has one entry. The repertoire holds about 320,000 distinct CDR3 sequences, 15% to 20% seen once, with 38% in the top ten. The TCR originated in a female donor with Graves disease. This sample comprised peripheral blood mononuclear cells (PBMCs), obtained at new diagnosis, from a patient treated with antithyroid drugs.

The CDR3 sequence is CASSLQRISSGNTIYF. The DNA for the CDR3 is TGCGCCAGCAGCTTGCAGCGGATCAGCTCTGGAAACACCATATATTTT. This chain joins TRBV5-1 and TRBJ1-3; D is unclear. V shed 1 base and J shed 0 bases, with 11 bases lying between them. The CDR3 has 16 amino acids. Looked up from germline, CDR1 is SGHRS and CDR2 is YFSETQ.